Listed below are T cell receptor beta chains from one sample, sequenced in a study of blood T cell repertoires in COVID-19. TCRdb's copy holds only in-frame clones and misses some; the assay was immunoSEQ multiplex PCR. The table shows some 53,000 clones, with over 75% occurring only once. Input material: peripheral blood. The receptors come from a human donor with active COVID-19. The donor label of this sample is uncertain. Each CDR3 is given with its conserved first and last residue. The D gene is left open where the match is weak. Clone size is shown for a subset of rows, as once, few, many or a class of expanded clone.

CDR3aa	CDR3nt	v_gene	abundance	d_gene	j_gene
CASSLAGTSPYNEQFF	TGTGCCAGCAGCTTAGCGGGGACTAGTCCCTACAATGAGCAGTTCTTC	TRBV11-2	-	TRBD2	TRBJ2-1
CASSSNRDRGLYGYTF	TGTGCCAGCAGTTCCAACCGGGACAGGGGATTGTATGGCTACACCTTC	TRBV6-2/TRBV6-3	-	TRBD1	TRBJ1-2
CASSLGAPGDTQYF	TGCGCCAGCAGCTTGGGGGCACCAGGGGATACGCAGTATTTT	TRBV5-1	once	-	TRBJ2-3
CAIRDRGRVYEQYF	TGTGCCATTAGGGACAGGGGGCGCGTGTACGAGCAGTACTTC	TRBV6-4	once	TRBD1	TRBJ2-7
CASTNPGRREGETQYF	TGTGCCAGCACCAATCCTGGGAGACGGGAAGGAGAGACCCAGTACTTC	TRBV5-8	-	-	TRBJ2-5
CASSPRWGLNEKLFF	TGTGCCAGCAGCCCCCGGTGGGGGCTGAATGAAAAACTGTTTTTT	TRBV13	-	-	TRBJ1-4
CASTKLTGFGEQYF	TGTGCCAGCACCAAGCTGACAGGGTTCGGCGAGCAGTACTTC	TRBV7-9	few	TRBD1	TRBJ2-7
CASSQEVSVAGTLGTQYF	TGTGCCAGCAGCCAAGAAGTCTCCGTAGCGGGGACTTTAGGGACCCAGTACTTC	TRBV4-2	-	TRBD2	TRBJ2-5
CASSPLGGVNEKLFF	TGTGCCAGCAGCCCCCTCGGGGGGGTTAATGAAAAACTGTTTTTT	TRBV6-5	-	-	TRBJ1-4
CASSHGLAGGHNEQFF	TGTGCCAGCAGCCACGGTCTAGCGGGGGGGCACAATGAGCAGTTCTTC	TRBV3-1/TRBV3-2	-	TRBD2	TRBJ2-1
CASSQYISGVNYGYTF	TGTGCCAGCAGCCAATACATTTCAGGGGTCAACTATGGCTACACCTTC	TRBV3-1/TRBV3-2	-	-	TRBJ1-2
CASRLAGGPGETQYF	TGTGCCAGCAGACTAGCGGGGGGGCCAGGGGAGACCCAGTACTTC	TRBV7-2	-	TRBD2	TRBJ2-5
CASRGQGAVAGDTQYF	TGTGCCAGCAGAGGACAGGGGGCTGTAGCGGGAGATACGCAGTATTTT	TRBV2	once	TRBD1	TRBJ2-3
CASSPQGGYTEAFF	TGTGCCAGCAGTCCACAGGGGGGTTACACTGAAGCTTTCTTT	TRBV25-1	-	TRBD1	TRBJ1-1
CASRDSGQGEKLFF	TGTGCCAGCAGGGATTCGGGACAGGGCGAAAAACTGTTTTTT	TRBV7-9	-	TRBD1	TRBJ1-4
CASSLGQGAAYEQYF	TGTGCCAGCAGTTTAGGTCAGGGGGCTGCCTACGAGCAGTACTTC	TRBV27	-	TRBD1	TRBJ2-7
CASSLGQGITDTQYF	TGTGCCAGCAGCTTGGGACAGGGTATCACAGATACGCAGTATTTT	TRBV13	-	TRBD1	TRBJ2-3
CASRTTAFYGYTF	TGTGCCAGCAGGACGACAGCGTTCTATGGCTACACCTTC	TRBV6-5	-	-	TRBJ1-2
CASSLLPDRLLYGYTF	TGTGCCAGCAGTTTGCTCCCCGACAGGCTTCTCTATGGCTACACCTTC	TRBV6-5	-	-	TRBJ1-2
CASSPPGELYGYTF	TGTGCCAGCAGCCCGCCGGGGGAACTCTATGGCTACACCTTC	TRBV5-6	-	-	TRBJ1-2
CASSITGTSGNTIYF	TGTGCCAGTAGTATCACAGGGACCTCTGGAAACACCATATATTTT	TRBV19	-	-	TRBJ1-3
CASSPGLTSATNEKLFF	TGTGCCAGCAGCCCGGGACTCACGAGTGCAACTAATGAAAAACTGTTTTTT	TRBV2	-	-	TRBJ1-4
CASSRGGSYEQYF	TGTGCCAGCAGTCGGGGGGGCAGCTACGAGCAGTACTTC	TRBV6-2/TRBV6-3	-	TRBD2	TRBJ2-7
CASSLFRQGAQAKNIQYF	TGTGCCAGTAGTCTTTTTCGACAGGGCGCTCAGGCCAAAAACATTCAGTACTTC	TRBV19	once	TRBD1	TRBJ2-4
CASTKRGGYGYTF	TGTGCCAGCACCAAACGGGGGGGCTATGGCTACACCTTC	TRBV6-5	-	-	TRBJ1-2
CASSLVVGRAEDYSNQPQHF	TGTGCCAGCAGCTTAGTTGTCGGCAGGGCCGAGGATTATAGCAATCAGCCCCAGCATTTT	TRBV11-3	-	-	TRBJ1-5
CASSPHEATNEKLFF	TGTGCCAGCTCACCCCACGAGGCAACTAATGAAAAACTGTTTTTT	TRBV18	-	-	TRBJ1-4
CASSLGGQGFEKLFF	TGTGCCAGCAGCTTGGGGGGACAGGGATTTGAAAAACTGTTTTTT	TRBV5-4	-	TRBD1	TRBJ1-4
CASSQVGRGVATEAFF	TGTGCCAGCAGCCAAGTGGGGAGGGGAGTCGCCACTGAAGCTTTCTTT	TRBV4-2	once	-	TRBJ1-1
CASSLDLSPSGNTIYF	TGTGCCAGCAGCTTAGATCTGAGTCCCTCTGGAAACACCATATATTTT	TRBV11-2	-	-	TRBJ1-3
CASSQPKRGSDTQYF	TGTGCCAGCAGCCAACCGAAGCGGGGTTCAGATACGCAGTATTTT	TRBV3-1/TRBV3-2	-	TRBD2	TRBJ2-3
CASSLVSGRHGEQYF	TGTGCCAGCAGCTTAGTCAGCGGCAGGCACGGCGAGCAGTACTTC	TRBV11-2	-	-	TRBJ2-7
CASSLVQGHGYTF	TGTGCCAGCAGCTTAGTTCAGGGTCATGGCTACACCTTC	TRBV7-9	few	-	TRBJ1-2